This T cell receptor (beta chain) was recorded in a study of shared clonotypes between healthy human individuals. Authors' methods: ImmunoSEQ yielded junction-only sequences lacking quality scores, so filtering differed. This table comes from immunoSEQ multiplex PCR, and its TCRdb copy is limited to in-frame clones, with some not included. V, J and clone size were drawn from that table, and D and trimming were deduced from the DNA. The table includes 2 million to 2.5 million clones, roughly 94% detected once. CD4+ cells underwent separation, giving CD45RA+ naive and CD45RA-negative memory subsets. Study results and limitations: Memory subsets had estimated richness that was generally smaller than that of naive subsets. Approximately 5.1% was the fraction of naive CD4 clonotypes found shared across four donors.

The length of the CDR3 is 14 residues. Germline lookup yields CDR1 MDHEN and CDR2 SYDVKM. Trimming shortened V by 8 bases and J by 1 base, and 14 bases separated the two germline ends. A note on this clone: Its matching antigen is unknown.

This sequence originates from a man between 18 and 35 years old in good health. The rearrangement joins TRBV28 to TRBJ1-1, with D hard to call. Material: naive CD4+ T cells sorted from blood. The subset was: CD45RA+ positively selected. DNA for the CDR3: TGTGCCAGCGGGGTGGTTGTCGAGAACACTGAAGCTTTCTTT. This translates into CASGVVVENTEAFF.